This T cell receptor (beta chain) comes out of a study of T cells in Graves' hyperthyroidism and ophthalmopathy. Broader study findings: Stable hyperthyroidism was separated from ophthalmopathy by a model based on 13 V-J features.

V gave up 3 bases and J gave up 5 bases, with 10 bases separating them. The CDR3 loop spans 13 amino acids. Germline V lookup: CDR1 WNHNN, CDR2 SYGVQD (reference sequence). RNA transcripts served as the template for amplifying TCR beta CDR3 regions. TCR CDR3 regions were first amplified by RT-PCR with HTBI primers. MiXCR, applied by TCRdb to the multiplex PCR reads, yields one record per CDR3 protein. The data hold 400,000 to 500,000 distinct CDR3 sequences, with 14% observed a single time. This clonotype was seen only a few times. Its target is unknown. Patients showing uncontrolled infection, other autoimmune disease, pregnancy or lactation were ineligible. On the basis of clinical symptoms, serum thyroxine and TRAb, thyroid ultrasound and orbital computed tomography, diagnoses were made.

This receptor was obtained from a woman between 18 and 29 years old with Graves' hyperthyroidism. The chain links TRBV10-1 to TRBJ1-2, with a weak D call TRBD1 (5 bases). Sequencing was done on a sample of blood. The CDR3 spells CASSDREGYGYTF. Here the CDR3 DNA reads TGCGCCAGCAGTGACAGGGAAGGGTATGGCTACACCTTC.